This T cell receptor (beta chain) was profiled in a study of human T cells and chemical hapten exposure. Study summary: Patients, largely female, had alopecia areata, totalis or universalis. Study findings and constraints: Significantly more large CDR3 similarity clusters were formed by expanded TCRs than by controls. Patch test score tracked positively with PT1 expanded TCR counts.

Time point here: patch test 3, about 24 weeks after DPC sensitization. The treatment is: therapeutic diphenylcyclopropenone sensitization with weekly scalp DPC. The library tagged each cDNA molecule with unique molecular identifiers. TCRdb ran MiXCR on the RACE reads and lists one entry per CDR3 protein. Of about 160,000 distinct CDR3 sequences in the sample, approximately 30% were seen once. As regards this clonotype: Its antigen is unidentified.

Germline CDR1 is MDHEN and CDR2 is SYDVKM. This CDR3 is 11 amino acids long. The germline V and J ends were trimmed by 3 bases and 7 bases, with 6 bases remaining between them. The origin of this receptor is a woman younger than 30 with alopecia areata. Some clones in this sample may be carry-over from other donors' samples. The specimen comprised whole blood, sampled in connection with sensitization to the hapten diphenylcyclopropenone (DPC). The chain combines TRBV28 with TRBJ1-2; no clear D. The CDR3 spells CASSFYAGYTF. The DNA of the CDR3 is TGTGCCAGCAGTTTTTACGCTGGCTACACCTTC.